The sequence of this T cell receptor beta chain was determined in a study of T cell repertoires in cytomegalovirus infection. A note on this clonotype: What it binds is unknown.

CDR1 is SGHRS and CDR2 is YFSETQ in the germline V gene. The CDR3 runs 14 residues. V lost 2 bases and J 2 bases, leaving 10 bases between the germline ends. TCRdb recomputed calls from the reads with MiXCR, one row per CDR3 protein. The sample lists a few hundred thousand distinct CDR3 sequences; 33% were seen once. The sample was cultured PBMCs, taken from culture after CMV antigen stimulation. The TCR comes from a human donor in good health (CMV status not recorded). Some clones in this sample may be carry-over from other donors' samples. The chain carries TRBV5-1 and TRBJ2-5, with unresolved D. CDR3 bases: TGCGCCAGCAGCTTACAGTGGGGTCAAGAGACCCAGTACTTC. It encodes CASSLQWGQETQYF.